The 3 T cell receptor beta chains given below trace back to one sample, sequenced in a study of early T cells in non-severe SARS-CoV-2 infection. TCRdb reanalysed the 5' RACE reads using MiXCR and keeps one entry per CDR3 protein. The sample has about 57,000 distinct CDR3 sequences; roughly a tenth are singletons. What was sequenced was whole blood. These receptors originate from an adult who was a healthcare worker with PCR-confirmed SARS-CoV-2 infection or an uninfected control (not recorded which).

This clonotype was detected ten times or more. The J gene is TRBJ2-3, the V gene TRBV19; 14 bases are a match to TRBD2. V dropped 10 bases and J dropped 4; count of bases not matched to a gene: 7. The CDR3 contains 15 residues. Germline V gene lookup returns CDR1 LNHDA and CDR2 SQIVND (reference sequence). CDR3 amino acids: CATTQGLAGADTQYF. As DNA, the CDR3 is TGTGCCACAACACAGGGACTAGCGGGAGCAGATACGCAGTATTTT. Drawing the rest from reference TRBV19 and TRBJ2-3, the complete variable domain is DGGITQSPKYLFRKEGQNVTLSCEQNLNHDAMYWYRQDPGQGLRLIYYSQIVNDFQKGDIAEGYSVSREKKESFPLTVTSAQKNPTAFYLCATTQGLAGADTQYFGPGTRLTVL.

The sample holds a few counts of this clonotype. The chain links TRBV7-2 to TRBJ2-7, with D unclear. Trimming removed 2 bases at V and 3 bases at J, with 8 bases between. There are 13 residues in the CDR3. The germline V gene encodes CDR1 SGHTA and CDR2 FQGNSA. CDR3: CASSLRPGYEQYF. In nucleotides, the CDR3 is TGTGCCAGCAGCTTACGCCCCGGCTACGAGCAGTACTTC.

The chain has TRBV10-3 and TRBJ2-3; 12 nucleotides match TRBD2. Germline assignment: CDR1 ENHRY and CDR2 SYGVKD. This CDR3 region has 17 residues. Trimming removed 3 bases from V and 0 bases from J; junction bases left unmatched: 4. In DNA, the CDR3 is TGTGCCATCAGTGATGGACTAGCGGGGATGAGCACAGATACGCAGTATTTT. It yields the protein CAISDGLAGMSTDTQYF.